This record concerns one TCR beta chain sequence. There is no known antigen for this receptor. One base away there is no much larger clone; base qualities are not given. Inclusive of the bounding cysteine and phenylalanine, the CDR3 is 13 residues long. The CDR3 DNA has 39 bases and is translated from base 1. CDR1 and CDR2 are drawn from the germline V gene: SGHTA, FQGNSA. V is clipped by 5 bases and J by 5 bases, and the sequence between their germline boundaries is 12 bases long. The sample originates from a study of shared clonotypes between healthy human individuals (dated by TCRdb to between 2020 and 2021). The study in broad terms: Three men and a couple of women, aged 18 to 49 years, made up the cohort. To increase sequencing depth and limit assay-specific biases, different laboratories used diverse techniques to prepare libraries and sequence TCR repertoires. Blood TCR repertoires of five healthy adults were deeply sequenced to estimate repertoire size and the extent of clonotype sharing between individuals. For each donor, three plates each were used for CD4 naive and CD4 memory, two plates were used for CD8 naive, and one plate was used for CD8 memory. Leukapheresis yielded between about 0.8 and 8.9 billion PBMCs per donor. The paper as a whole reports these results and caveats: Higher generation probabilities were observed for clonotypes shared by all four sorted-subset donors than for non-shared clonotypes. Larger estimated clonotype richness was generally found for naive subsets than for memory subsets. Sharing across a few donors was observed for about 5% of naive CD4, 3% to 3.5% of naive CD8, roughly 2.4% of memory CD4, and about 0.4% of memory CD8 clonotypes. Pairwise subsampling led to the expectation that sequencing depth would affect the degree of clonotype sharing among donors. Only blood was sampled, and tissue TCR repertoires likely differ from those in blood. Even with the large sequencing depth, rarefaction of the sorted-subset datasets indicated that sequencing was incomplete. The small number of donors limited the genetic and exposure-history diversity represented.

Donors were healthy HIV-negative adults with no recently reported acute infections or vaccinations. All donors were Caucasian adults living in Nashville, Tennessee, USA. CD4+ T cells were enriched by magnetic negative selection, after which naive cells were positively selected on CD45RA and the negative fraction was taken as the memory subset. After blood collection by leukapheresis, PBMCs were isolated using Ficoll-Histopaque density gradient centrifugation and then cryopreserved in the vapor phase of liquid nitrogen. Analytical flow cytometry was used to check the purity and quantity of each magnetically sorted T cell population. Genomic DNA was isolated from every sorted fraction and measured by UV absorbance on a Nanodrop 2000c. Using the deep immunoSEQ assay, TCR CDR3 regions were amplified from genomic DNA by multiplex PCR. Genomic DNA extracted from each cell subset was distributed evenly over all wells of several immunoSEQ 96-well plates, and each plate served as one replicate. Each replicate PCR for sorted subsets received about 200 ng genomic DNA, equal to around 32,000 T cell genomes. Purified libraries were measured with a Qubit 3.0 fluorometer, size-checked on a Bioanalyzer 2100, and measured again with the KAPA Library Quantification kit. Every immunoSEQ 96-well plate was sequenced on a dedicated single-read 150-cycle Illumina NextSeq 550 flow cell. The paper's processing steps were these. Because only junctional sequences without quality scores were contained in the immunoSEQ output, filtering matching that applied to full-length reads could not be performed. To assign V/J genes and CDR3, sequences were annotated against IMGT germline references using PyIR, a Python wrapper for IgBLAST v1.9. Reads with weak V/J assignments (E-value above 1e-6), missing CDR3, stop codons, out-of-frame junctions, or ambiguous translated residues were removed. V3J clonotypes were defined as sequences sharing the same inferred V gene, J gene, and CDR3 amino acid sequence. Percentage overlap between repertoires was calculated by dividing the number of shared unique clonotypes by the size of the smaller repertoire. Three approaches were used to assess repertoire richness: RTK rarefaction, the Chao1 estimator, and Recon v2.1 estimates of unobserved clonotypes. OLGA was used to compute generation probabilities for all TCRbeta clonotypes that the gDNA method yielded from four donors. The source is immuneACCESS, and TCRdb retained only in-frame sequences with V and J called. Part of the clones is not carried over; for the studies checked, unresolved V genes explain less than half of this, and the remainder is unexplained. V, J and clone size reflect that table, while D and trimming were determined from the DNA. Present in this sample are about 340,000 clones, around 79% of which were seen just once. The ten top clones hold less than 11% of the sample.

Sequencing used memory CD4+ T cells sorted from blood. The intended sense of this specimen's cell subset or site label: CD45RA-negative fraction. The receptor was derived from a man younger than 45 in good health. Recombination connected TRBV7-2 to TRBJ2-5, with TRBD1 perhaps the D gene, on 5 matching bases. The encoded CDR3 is CASSQRQIETQYF. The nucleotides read TGTGCCAGCAGCCAGAGACAGATTGAGACCCAGTACTTC. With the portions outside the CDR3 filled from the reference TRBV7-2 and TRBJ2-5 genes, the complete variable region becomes GAGVSQSPSNKVTEKGKDVELRCDPISGHTALYWYRQSLGQGLEFLIYFQGNSAPDKSGLPSDRFSAERTGGSVSTLTIQRTQQEDSAVYLCASSQRQIETQYFGPGTRLLVL.